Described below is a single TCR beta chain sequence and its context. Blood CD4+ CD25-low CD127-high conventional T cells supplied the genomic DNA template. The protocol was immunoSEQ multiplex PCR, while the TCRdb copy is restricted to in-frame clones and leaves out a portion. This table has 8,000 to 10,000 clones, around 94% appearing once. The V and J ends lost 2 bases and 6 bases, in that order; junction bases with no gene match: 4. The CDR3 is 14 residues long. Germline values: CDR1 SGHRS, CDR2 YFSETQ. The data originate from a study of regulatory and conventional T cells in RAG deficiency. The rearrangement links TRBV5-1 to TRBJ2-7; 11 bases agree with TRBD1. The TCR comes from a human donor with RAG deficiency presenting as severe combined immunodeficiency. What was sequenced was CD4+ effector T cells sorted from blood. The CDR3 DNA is TGCGCCAGCAGCTTCTGGGACAGGGGGTCCGAGCAGTACTTC. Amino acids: CASSFWDRGSEQYF.